This TCR beta chain was obtained from a study of blood T cell repertoires in COVID-19. Background on the study: T cells, B-cell-depleted T cells, or PBMCs provided the cDNA or gDNA that served as material.

The length of the CDR3 is 14 residues. The V end was cut by 2 bases, the J end by 4 bases, with 12 bases between. In germline, CDR1 is MNHEY, CDR2 SVGEGT. Authors' processing steps: Reference gene primer amplification yielded estimated nucleated cell counts. Only in-frame clones appear in the TCRdb table, and some are missing; sequencing was by immunoSEQ multiplex PCR. V and J calls and clone size come straight from that table; D and trimming were deduced from the DNA. The data show over 150,000 clones, about 85% seen once. V is TRBV6-2 or TRBV6-3 and J is TRBJ2-7, with D perhaps TRBD1 (5 bases). Sequenced sample: peripheral blood. This sequence originates from a man aged 55-75 years with COVID-19, enrolled during active disease. For the CDR3, the DNA is TGTGCCAGCAGTTACATGCAGGGTCTGTACGAGCAGTACTTC. Protein: CASSYMQGLYEQYF.